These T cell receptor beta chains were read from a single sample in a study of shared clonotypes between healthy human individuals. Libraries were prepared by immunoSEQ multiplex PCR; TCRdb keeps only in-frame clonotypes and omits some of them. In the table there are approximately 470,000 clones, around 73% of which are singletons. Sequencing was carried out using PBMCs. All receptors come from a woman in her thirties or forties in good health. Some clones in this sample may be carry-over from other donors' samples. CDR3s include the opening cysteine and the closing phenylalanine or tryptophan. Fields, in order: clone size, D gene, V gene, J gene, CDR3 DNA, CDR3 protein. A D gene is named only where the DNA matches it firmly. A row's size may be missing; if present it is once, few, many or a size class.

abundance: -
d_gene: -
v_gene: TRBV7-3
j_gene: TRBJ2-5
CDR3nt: TGTGCCAGCAGCAAGGGAGTAGGTGAGACCCAGTACTTC
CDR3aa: CASSKGVGETQYF

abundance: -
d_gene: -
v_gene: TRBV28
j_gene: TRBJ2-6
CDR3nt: TGTGCCAGCAGTTTATTATCAGGGTCTGGGGCCAACGTCCTGACTTTC
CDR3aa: CASSLLSGSGANVLTF

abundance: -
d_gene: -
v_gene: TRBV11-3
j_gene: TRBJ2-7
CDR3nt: TGTGCCAGCAGTGTACAGGCAGGCTACGAGCAGTACTTC
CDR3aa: CASSVQAGYEQYF

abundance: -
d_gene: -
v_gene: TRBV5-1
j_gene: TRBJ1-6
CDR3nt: TGCGCCAGCAGCTTAGGGAATGATTCACCCCTCCACTTT
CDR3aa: CASSLGNDSPLHF

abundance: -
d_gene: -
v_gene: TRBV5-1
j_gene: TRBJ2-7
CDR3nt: TGCGCCAGCAGCTTGGAATGGGGCCCCTACGAGCAGTACTTC
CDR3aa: CASSLEWGPYEQYF

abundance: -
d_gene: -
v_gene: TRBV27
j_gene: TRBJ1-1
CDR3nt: TGTGCCAGCAGTCGCTTCAGGGAGTGGGACACTGAAGCTTTCTTT
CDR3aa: CASSRFREWDTEAFF

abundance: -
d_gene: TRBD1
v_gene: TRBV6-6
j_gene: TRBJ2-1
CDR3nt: TGTGCCAGCACCCCCGGGACAGGGGCTAACAATGAGCAGTTCTTC
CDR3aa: CASTPGTGANNEQFF

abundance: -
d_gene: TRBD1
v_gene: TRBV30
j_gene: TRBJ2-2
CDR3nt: TGTGCCTGGAGGCCAGACAGGGGGCGCACCGGGGAGCTGTTTTTT
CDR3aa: CAWRPDRGRTGELFF

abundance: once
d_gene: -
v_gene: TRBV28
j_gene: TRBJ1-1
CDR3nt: TGTGCCATATGGACCAGGAACACTGAAGCTTTCTTT
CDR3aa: CAIWTRNTEAFF

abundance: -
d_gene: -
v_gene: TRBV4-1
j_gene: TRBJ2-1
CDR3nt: TGCGCCAGCAGCCACCCTCAAGCGGGCGTGGCTCTTGGTGAGCAGTTCTTC
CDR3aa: CASSHPQAGVALGEQFF

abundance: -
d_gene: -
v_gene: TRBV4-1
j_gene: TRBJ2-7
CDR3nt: TGCGCCAGCAGCCAAGGTCCGGGTCGCGCCTACGAGCAGTACTTC
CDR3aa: CASSQGPGRAYEQYF

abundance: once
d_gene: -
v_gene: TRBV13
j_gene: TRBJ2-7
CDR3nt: TGTGCCAGCAGCTTAGGAGGGGCCGGCGGCTACGAGCAGTACTTC
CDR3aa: CASSLGGAGGYEQYF

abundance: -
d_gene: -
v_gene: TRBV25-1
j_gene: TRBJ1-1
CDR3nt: TGTGCCAGCATCGACCCGATGAACACTGAAGCTTTCTTT
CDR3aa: CASIDPMNTEAFF

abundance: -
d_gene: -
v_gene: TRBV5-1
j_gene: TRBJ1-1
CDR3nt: TGCGCCAGCAGCTTGGGCCAGGTGAACACTGAAGCTTTCTTT
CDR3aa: CASSLGQVNTEAFF

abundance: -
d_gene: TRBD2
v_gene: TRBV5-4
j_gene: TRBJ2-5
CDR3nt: TGTGCCAGCAGCTCAGGGACTAGCGGGAGGCAGACCCAGTACTTC
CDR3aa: CASSSGTSGRQTQYF

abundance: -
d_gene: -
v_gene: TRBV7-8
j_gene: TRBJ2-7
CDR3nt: TGTGCCAGCAGCTTAGTGGGTGGAACCTACGAGCAGTACTTC
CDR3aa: CASSLVGGTYEQYF

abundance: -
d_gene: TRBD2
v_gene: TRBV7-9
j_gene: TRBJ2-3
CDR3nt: TGTGCCAGCAGCTTAGTTCGCGGGAGGGCCGACGATACGCAGTATTTT
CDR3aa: CASSLVRGRADDTQYF

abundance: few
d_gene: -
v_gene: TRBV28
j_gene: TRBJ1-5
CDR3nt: TGTGCCAGCAGGGGGACGGTGAATAGCAATCAGCCCCAGCATTTT
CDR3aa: CASRGTVNSNQPQHF

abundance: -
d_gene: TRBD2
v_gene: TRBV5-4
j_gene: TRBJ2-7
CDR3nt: TGTGCCAGCAGCTTGGGAATTCAGGCGGGACTAGCGGGGGGGGAGCAGTACTTC
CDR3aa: CASSLGIQAGLAGGEQYF

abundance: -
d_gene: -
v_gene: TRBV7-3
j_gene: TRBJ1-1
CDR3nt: TGTGCCAGCAGTTTCAGTCGGGGGACTGAAGCTTTCTTT
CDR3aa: CASSFSRGTEAFF

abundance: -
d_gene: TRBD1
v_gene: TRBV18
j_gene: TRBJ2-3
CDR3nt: TGTGCCAGCTCACCACTAAAAAGCGGGACAGGGGGCACAGATACGCAGTATTTT
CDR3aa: CASSPLKSGTGGTDTQYF

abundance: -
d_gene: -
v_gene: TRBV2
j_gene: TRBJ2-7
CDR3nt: TGTGCCAGCAAGATCGACAGGTCCTCCTACGAGCAGTACTTC
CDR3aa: CASKIDRSSYEQYF

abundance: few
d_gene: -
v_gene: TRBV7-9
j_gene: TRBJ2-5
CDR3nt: TGTGCCAGCAGCCTACGTGCCGGATTTCAAGAGACCCAGTACTTC
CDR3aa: CASSLRAGFQETQYF

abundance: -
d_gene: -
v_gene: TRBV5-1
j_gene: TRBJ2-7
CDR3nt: TGCGCCAGCAGCTTGCCCCAGGGAATACCCTCCGAGCAGTACTTC
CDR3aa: CASSLPQGIPSEQYF

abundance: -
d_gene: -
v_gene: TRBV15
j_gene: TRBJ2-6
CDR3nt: TGTGCCACCGCCCCATCCGACTTCTCTGGGGCCAACGTCCTGACTTTC
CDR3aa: CATAPSDFSGANVLTF

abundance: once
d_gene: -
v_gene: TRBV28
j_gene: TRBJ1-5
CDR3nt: TGTGCCAGCAGCCGCGGGGGGGGGTATAGCAATCAGCCCCAGCATTTT
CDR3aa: CASSRGGGYSNQPQHF

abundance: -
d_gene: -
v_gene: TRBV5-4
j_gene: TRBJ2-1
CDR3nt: TGTGCCAGCAGCGCCGGTCCAGCGAGGGACCCCTACAATGAGCAGTTCTTC
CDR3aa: CASSAGPARDPYNEQFF

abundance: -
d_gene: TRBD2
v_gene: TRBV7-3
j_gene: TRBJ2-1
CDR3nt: TGTGCCAGCAGCTTAAGGGCTAGCGGGAGGTACAATGAGCAGTTCTTC
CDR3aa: CASSLRASGRYNEQFF